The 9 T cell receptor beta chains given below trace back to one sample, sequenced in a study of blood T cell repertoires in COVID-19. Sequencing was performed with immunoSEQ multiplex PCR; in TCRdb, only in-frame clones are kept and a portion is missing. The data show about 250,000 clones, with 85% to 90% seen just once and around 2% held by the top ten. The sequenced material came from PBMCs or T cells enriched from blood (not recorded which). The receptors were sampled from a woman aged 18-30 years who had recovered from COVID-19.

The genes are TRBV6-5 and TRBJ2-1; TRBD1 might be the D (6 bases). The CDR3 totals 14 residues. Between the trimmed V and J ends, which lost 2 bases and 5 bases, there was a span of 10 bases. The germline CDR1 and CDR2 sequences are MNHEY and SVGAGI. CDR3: CASSYATGNNEQFF. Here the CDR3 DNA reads TGTGCCAGCAGTTACGCGACAGGCAACAATGAGCAGTTCTTC.

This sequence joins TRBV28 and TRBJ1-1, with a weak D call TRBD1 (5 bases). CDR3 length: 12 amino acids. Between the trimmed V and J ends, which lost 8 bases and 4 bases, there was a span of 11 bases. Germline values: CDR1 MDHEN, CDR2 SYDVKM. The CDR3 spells CASRGLGTEAFF. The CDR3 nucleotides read TGTGCCAGCCGGGGACTGGGCACTGAAGCTTTCTTT. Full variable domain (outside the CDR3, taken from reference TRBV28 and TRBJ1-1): DVKVTQSSRYLVKRTGEKVFLECVQDMDHENMFWYRQDPGLGLRLIYFSYDVKMKEKGDIPEGYSVSREKKERFSLILESASTNQTSMYLCASRGLGTEAFFGQGTRLTVV.

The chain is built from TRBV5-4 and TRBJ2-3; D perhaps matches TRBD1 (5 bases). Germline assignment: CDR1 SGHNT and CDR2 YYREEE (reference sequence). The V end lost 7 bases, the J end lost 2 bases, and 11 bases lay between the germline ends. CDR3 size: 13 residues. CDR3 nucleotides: TGTGCCAGCCGCATAGGGGACACAGATACGCAGTATTTT. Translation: CASRIGDTDTQYF.

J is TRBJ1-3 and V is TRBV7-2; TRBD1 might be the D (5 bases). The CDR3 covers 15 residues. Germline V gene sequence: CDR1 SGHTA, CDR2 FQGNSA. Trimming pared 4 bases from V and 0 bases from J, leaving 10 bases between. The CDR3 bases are TGTGCCAGCAGCTCGTCCGGGGGCTCTGGAAACACCATATATTTT. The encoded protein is CASSSSGGSGNTIYF.

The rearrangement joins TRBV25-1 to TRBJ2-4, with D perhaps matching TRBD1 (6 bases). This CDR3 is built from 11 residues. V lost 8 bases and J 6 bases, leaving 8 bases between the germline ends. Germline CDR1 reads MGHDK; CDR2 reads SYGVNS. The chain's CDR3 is CASGRGNIQYF. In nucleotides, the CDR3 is TGTGCCAGCGGCAGGGGAAACATTCAGTACTTC.

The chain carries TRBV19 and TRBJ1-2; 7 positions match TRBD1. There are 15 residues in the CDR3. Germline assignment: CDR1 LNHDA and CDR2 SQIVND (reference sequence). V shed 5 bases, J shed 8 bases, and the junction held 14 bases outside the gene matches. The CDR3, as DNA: TGTGCCAGTAGTCCCTACTCTCGACAGGGCGGGGGCTACACCTTC. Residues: CASSPYSRQGGGYTF.

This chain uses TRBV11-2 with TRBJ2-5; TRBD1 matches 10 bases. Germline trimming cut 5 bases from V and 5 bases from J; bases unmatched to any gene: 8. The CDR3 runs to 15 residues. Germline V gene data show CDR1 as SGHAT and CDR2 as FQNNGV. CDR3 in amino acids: CASSRDRGLSETQYF. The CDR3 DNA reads TGTGCCAGCAGCCGGGACAGGGGTTTGAGTGAGACCCAGTACTTC.

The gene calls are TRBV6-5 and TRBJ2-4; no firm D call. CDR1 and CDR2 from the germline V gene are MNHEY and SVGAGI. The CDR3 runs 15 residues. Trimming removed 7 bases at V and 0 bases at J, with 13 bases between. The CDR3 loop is CASTYGPLAKNIQYF. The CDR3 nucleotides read TGTGCCAGCACTTATGGCCCTTTAGCCAAAAACATTCAGTACTTC.

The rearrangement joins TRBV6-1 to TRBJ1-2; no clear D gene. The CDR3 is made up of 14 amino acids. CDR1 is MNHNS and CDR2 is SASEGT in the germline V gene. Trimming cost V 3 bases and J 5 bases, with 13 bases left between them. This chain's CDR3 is CASSELNPGYGYTF. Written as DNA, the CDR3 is TGTGCCAGCAGTGAGTTAAACCCGGGGTATGGCTACACCTTC.